These T cell receptor beta chains were read from a single sample in a study of Graves' ophthalmopathy and Graves' hyperthyroidism. A single record per CDR3 protein comes from TCRdb applying MiXCR to the multiplex PCR reads. The sample contains 150,000 to 200,000 distinct CDR3 sequences, roughly two fifths of which appear only once. Sequencing input: peripheral blood. The receptors shown here come from a man aged 30 to 45 with Graves' ophthalmopathy. The CDR3 runs from the conserved cysteine through the conserved F or W. A D gene is named only where the DNA matches it firmly. Some rows mark clone size as missing; the rest say once, few, many or name a class of expanded clone.

CDR3 length: 16
V gene: TRBV20-1
D gene: TRBD2
J gene: TRBJ2-2
clone size: many
CDR3 DNA: TGCAGTGCTAGGGTAGCGGGAGGGCCGAACACCGGGGAGCTGTTTTTT
CDR3 protein: CSARVAGGPNTGELFF

CDR3 length: 13
V gene: TRBV7-2
D gene: .
J gene: TRBJ2-2
clone size: .
CDR3 DNA: TGTGCCAGCAGCGCAGCCGTCCACGGGGAGCTGTTTTTT
CDR3 protein: CASSAAVHGELFF

CDR3 length: 15
V gene: TRBV3-1
D gene: TRBD1
J gene: TRBJ1-3
clone size: many
CDR3 DNA: TGTGCCAGCAGCCGGACAGGGGGCTCTGGAAACACCATATATTTT
CDR3 protein: CASSRTGGSGNTIYF

CDR3 length: 14
V gene: TRBV30
D gene: TRBD1
J gene: TRBJ1-5
clone size: .
CDR3 DNA: TGTGCCTGGAGTGACGGGACAGGGACTCAGCCCCAGCATTTT
CDR3 protein: CAWSDGTGTQPQHF

CDR3 length: 14
V gene: TRBV12-3/TRBV12-4
D gene: TRBD1
J gene: TRBJ1-1
clone size: many
CDR3 DNA: TGTGCCAGCAGTTTCCGGCAGGGGGTAGCTGAAGCTTTCTTT
CDR3 protein: CASSFRQGVAEAFF

CDR3 length: 14
V gene: TRBV6-2/TRBV6-3
D gene: .
J gene: TRBJ2-4
clone size: .
CDR3 DNA: TGTGCCAGCAGTTACGGGGGACTTGGATACATTCAGTACTTC
CDR3 protein: CASSYGGLGYIQYF

CDR3 length: 13
V gene: TRBV12-3/TRBV12-4
D gene: .
J gene: TRBJ1-1
clone size: many
CDR3 DNA: TGTGCCAGCAGTCAACGGGAGGGCACTGAAGCTTTCTTT
CDR3 protein: CASSQREGTEAFF

CDR3 length: 14
V gene: TRBV5-1
D gene: .
J gene: TRBJ1-5
clone size: many
CDR3 DNA: TGCGCCAGCAGCGCGGACCCAGGCGATCAGCCCCAGCATTTT
CDR3 protein: CASSADPGDQPQHF

CDR3 length: 14
V gene: TRBV30
D gene: TRBD2
J gene: TRBJ2-7
clone size: .
CDR3 DNA: TGTGCCTGGAGTGTACGGGGGGGGAGGCACGAGCAGTACTTC
CDR3 protein: CAWSVRGGRHEQYF

CDR3 length: 16
V gene: TRBV30
D gene: TRBD2
J gene: TRBJ2-7
clone size: many
CDR3 DNA: TGTGCCTGGAGTGATCCTTGGCCGGGACTAGCATACGAGCAGTACTTC
CDR3 protein: CAWSDPWPGLAYEQYF

CDR3 length: 13
V gene: TRBV6-1
D gene: .
J gene: TRBJ2-7
clone size: .
CDR3 DNA: TGTGCCAGCGGAGGGGTAGGACTTTACGAGCAGTACTTC
CDR3 protein: CASGGVGLYEQYF

CDR3 length: 14
V gene: TRBV29-1
D gene: .
J gene: TRBJ2-7
clone size: many
CDR3 DNA: TGCAGCGTCACAACCGGGGCAGGACCCTACGAGCAGTACTTC
CDR3 protein: CSVTTGAGPYEQYF

CDR3 length: 18
V gene: TRBV11-2
D gene: .
J gene: TRBJ2-7
clone size: few
CDR3 DNA: TGTGCCAGCAGCTTTATGGGTAGCGGAAGATCATACACCTACGAGCAGTACTTC
CDR3 protein: CASSFMGSGRSYTYEQYF

CDR3 length: 13
V gene: TRBV12-3/TRBV12-4
D gene: .
J gene: TRBJ2-7
clone size: many
CDR3 DNA: TGTGCCAGCAGTTTAACTTCCAGCTACGAGCAGTACTTC
CDR3 protein: CASSLTSSYEQYF

CDR3 length: 13
V gene: TRBV27
D gene: .
J gene: TRBJ2-2
clone size: many
CDR3 DNA: TGTGCCAGCAGTCCACAGAACACCGGGGAGCTGTTTTTT
CDR3 protein: CASSPQNTGELFF

CDR3 length: 14
V gene: TRBV12-3/TRBV12-4
D gene: TRBD1
J gene: TRBJ1-5
clone size: .
CDR3 DNA: TGTGCCAGCAGTTGGGACAGGGCCGCCGGGCCCCAGCATTTT
CDR3 protein: CASSWDRAAGPQHF

CDR3 length: 14
V gene: TRBV18
D gene: .
J gene: TRBJ2-2
clone size: many
CDR3 DNA: TGTGCCAGCTCACCACGACGGTACACCGGGGAGCTGTTTTTT
CDR3 protein: CASSPRRYTGELFF

CDR3 length: 12
V gene: TRBV24-1
D gene: TRBD1
J gene: TRBJ1-5
clone size: many
CDR3 DNA: TGTGCCCCCGGGACAGGTAATCAGCCCCAGCATTTT
CDR3 protein: CAPGTGNQPQHF

CDR3 length: 15
V gene: TRBV5-1
D gene: .
J gene: TRBJ2-2
clone size: .
CDR3 DNA: TGCGCCAGCAGCTTGGGGCAGGGGTTCAACGGGGAGCTGTTTTTT
CDR3 protein: CASSLGQGFNGELFF

CDR3 length: 15
V gene: TRBV6-1
D gene: TRBD1
J gene: TRBJ1-1
clone size: .
CDR3 DNA: TGTGCCAGCAGACCCCTTCAGGGGGGGAACACTGAAGCTTTCTTT
CDR3 protein: CASRPLQGGNTEAFF

CDR3 length: 13
V gene: TRBV24-1
D gene: .
J gene: TRBJ2-2
clone size: many
CDR3 DNA: TGTGCCACCAGTGAAACTAGAACCGGGGAGCTGTTTTTT
CDR3 protein: CATSETRTGELFF

CDR3 length: 19
V gene: TRBV6-2/TRBV6-3
D gene: .
J gene: TRBJ2-2
clone size: .
CDR3 DNA: TGTGCCAGCAGTTACTCTCTGTTGGCTAACTCCCCAAACACCGGGGAGCTGTTTTTT
CDR3 protein: CASSYSLLANSPNTGELFF

CDR3 length: 15
V gene: TRBV6-1
D gene: TRBD2
J gene: TRBJ2-7
clone size: many
CDR3 DNA: TGTGCCAGCAGTGAAGGGGCTAGCGGGACTGAGGAGCAGTACTTC
CDR3 protein: CASSEGASGTEEQYF

CDR3 length: 14
V gene: TRBV7-2
D gene: TRBD1
J gene: TRBJ2-5
clone size: many
CDR3 DNA: TGTGCCAGCAGTCGACGACAGGGCTCAGAGACCCAGTACTTC
CDR3 protein: CASSRRQGSETQYF

CDR3 length: 15
V gene: TRBV24-1
D gene: TRBD1
J gene: TRBJ2-7
clone size: many
CDR3 DNA: TGTGCCACCAGTGATCCGGGACAGGGTTTCCACGAGCAGTACTTC
CDR3 protein: CATSDPGQGFHEQYF

CDR3 length: 13
V gene: TRBV11-2
D gene: TRBD2
J gene: TRBJ2-5
clone size: .
CDR3 DNA: TGTGCCAGCAGCCTAGCGGACCAAGAGACCCAGTACTTC
CDR3 protein: CASSLADQETQYF

CDR3 length: 14
V gene: TRBV6-5
D gene: .
J gene: TRBJ2-7
clone size: .
CDR3 DNA: TGTGCCAGCAGTTACTCGATGGACTCCTACGAGCAGTACTTC
CDR3 protein: CASSYSMDSYEQYF

CDR3 length: 14
V gene: TRBV6-2/TRBV6-3
D gene: .
J gene: TRBJ1-2
clone size: many
CDR3 DNA: TGTGCCAGCAGTTACGGTTCGACTGCATATGGCTACACCTTC
CDR3 protein: CASSYGSTAYGYTF

CDR3 length: 14
V gene: TRBV6-2/TRBV6-3
D gene: .
J gene: TRBJ2-4
clone size: many
CDR3 DNA: TGTGCCAGCAGTCTGACAGGAGCCAAAAACATTCAGTACTTC
CDR3 protein: CASSLTGAKNIQYF

CDR3 length: 15
V gene: TRBV6-2/TRBV6-3
D gene: TRBD1
J gene: TRBJ1-5
clone size: .
CDR3 DNA: TGTGCCACCAAAGAGGGGGCAGTTGGCAATCAGCCCCAGCATTTT
CDR3 protein: CATKEGAVGNQPQHF

CDR3 length: 17
V gene: TRBV18
D gene: .
J gene: TRBJ1-2
clone size: many
CDR3 DNA: TGTGCCAGCTCACCAAATACAGACATAAAGTATCGCTATGGCTACACCTTC
CDR3 protein: CASSPNTDIKYRYGYTF

CDR3 length: 13
V gene: TRBV3-1
D gene: TRBD1
J gene: TRBJ1-2
clone size: many
CDR3 DNA: TGTGCCAGCAGCCAAGGCCGGGACAGGGGATACACCTTC
CDR3 protein: CASSQGRDRGYTF

CDR3 length: 13
V gene: TRBV5-1
D gene: .
J gene: TRBJ2-5
clone size: .
CDR3 DNA: TGCGCCAGCAGCTTGGATACGGTTGCGACCCAGTACTTC
CDR3 protein: CASSLDTVATQYF

CDR3 length: 11
V gene: TRBV7-2
D gene: .
J gene: TRBJ2-7
clone size: .
CDR3 DNA: TGTGCCAGCAGCCTCCGTTTGGAGCAGTACTTC
CDR3 protein: CASSLRLEQYF

CDR3 length: 13
V gene: TRBV6-5
D gene: TRBD1
J gene: TRBJ1-1
clone size: many
CDR3 DNA: TGTGCCAGCAGACGGGGACAGGGCAATGAAGCTTTCTTT
CDR3 protein: CASRRGQGNEAFF

CDR3 length: 16
V gene: TRBV7-2
D gene: TRBD2
J gene: TRBJ2-5
clone size: once
CDR3 DNA: TGTGCCAGCAGCTTATGGGCTAGCGGGAATCAAGAGACCCAGTACTTC
CDR3 protein: CASSLWASGNQETQYF

CDR3 length: 13
V gene: TRBV18
D gene: .
J gene: TRBJ2-5
clone size: .
CDR3 DNA: TGTGCCAGCTCACCACCGAGTCAAGAGACCCAGTACTTC
CDR3 protein: CASSPPSQETQYF

CDR3 length: 16
V gene: TRBV28
D gene: TRBD2
J gene: TRBJ2-7
clone size: many
CDR3 DNA: TGTGCCAGCAGTTTAGGAACTAGCGGGATAAGGTACGAGCAGTACTTC
CDR3 protein: CASSLGTSGIRYEQYF

CDR3 length: 14
V gene: TRBV6-5
D gene: TRBD1
J gene: TRBJ1-2
clone size: .
CDR3 DNA: TGTGCCAGCAGTTACCGCGGACAGGGAGATGGCTACACCTTC
CDR3 protein: CASSYRGQGDGYTF

CDR3 length: 13
V gene: TRBV28
D gene: .
J gene: TRBJ1-2
clone size: .
CDR3 DNA: TGTGCCAGCAGTGTACAGGTTAACTATGGCTACACCTTC
CDR3 protein: CASSVQVNYGYTF